These 25 T cell receptor beta chains originate from one sample sequenced in a study of shared clonotypes between healthy human individuals. Naive CD8 isolation took CD45RO-negative cells positively selected for CCR7 and excluded terminally differentiated effector memory CD45RA+ cells. Measured with immunoSEQ multiplex PCR; TCRdb has only the in-frame clones, and not every one. The top ten clones hold roughly 0.29% of a sample with 630,000 or so clones, roughly 98% of them seen once. Sequenced sample: naive CD8+ T cells sorted from blood. These receptors were collected from a man younger than 45 in good health.

The rearrangement links TRBV5-4 to TRBJ2-2; 10 positions agree with TRBD1. CDR1 is SGHNT, CDR2 YYREEE, per germline (reference sequence). CDR3 length: 18 amino acids. With V trimmed by 0 bases and J by 2 bases, 7 bases remained unmatched. CDR3: CASSLGGPTGGNTGELFF. The CDR3 coding sequence is TGTGCCAGCAGCTTGGGGGGGCCGACAGGGGGCAACACCGGGGAGCTGTTTTTT.

The genes are TRBV6-5 and TRBJ2-3; D remains unclear. V lost 5 bases to trimming and J lost 4 bases, with 7 bases between them. The CDR3 loop spans 12 amino acids. Looked up from germline, CDR1 is MNHEY and CDR2 is SVGAGI. The CDR3 DNA sequence: TGTGCCAGCAGTAGTGGGGCAGATACGCAGTATTTT. It codes for CASSSGADTQYF.

The rearrangement joins TRBV5-6 to TRBJ1-2; possibly TRBD1 for D (6 bases). This CDR3 has 15 amino acids. CDR1 is SGHDT, CDR2 YYEEEE, per germline. Trimming took 1 base from V and 6 from J, leaving 16 bases between them. CDR3 sequence (DNA): TGTGCCAGCAGCTTGCAGGCAAACAGGGTACATGGCTACACCTTC. This sequence encodes CASSLQANRVHGYTF.

The rearrangement joins TRBV15 to TRBJ1-5; the D gene is possibly TRBD1 (5 bases). Trimming cost V 0 bases and J 5 bases, with 23 bases left between them. The V gene's germline CDR1 is LNHNV and CDR2 YYDKDF (reference sequence). This CDR3 region has 19 residues. CDR3 sequence (DNA): TGTGCCACCAGCAGAGATTTCGCCCCTCTCGCGGGGGGGGATCAGCCCCAGCATTTT. Its protein is CATSRDFAPLAGGDQPQHF.

The chain is built from TRBV5-4 and TRBJ2-5; TRBD1 or TRBD2 may be the D gene (5 bases each). Germline CDR1 and CDR2: SGHNT and YYREEE (reference sequence). V was cut by 4 bases and J by 5 bases, with 15 bases left in between. This CDR3 spans 14 amino acids. The CDR3, as DNA: TGTGCCAGCAGCCTGAGGACGGGGCAGGAGACCCAGTACTTC. Amino acids: CASSLRTGQETQYF.

The gene calls are TRBV4-1 and TRBJ2-7, with D maybe TRBD2 (5 bases). Germline CDR1 and CDR2: MGHRA and YSYEKL. With 3 bases removed from V and 0 bases from J, the gap between germline ends came to 15 bases. The CDR3 extends over 16 amino acids. The CDR3 loop is CASSHEGLVSSYEQYF. CDR3 in DNA: TGCGCCAGCAGCCACGAAGGACTGGTGAGCTCCTACGAGCAGTACTTC.

The V and J genes are TRBV19 and TRBJ2-1; D is perhaps TRBD2 (5 bases). V lost 1 base and J lost 0, with 13 bases in between. The CDR3 spans 17 residues. CDR1 and CDR2 (germline): LNHDA, SQIVND (reference sequence). The CDR3 bases are TGTGCCAGTAGTATAGGGTTAGCGATAAGCTCCTACAATGAGCAGTTCTTC. Its protein is CASSIGLAISSYNEQFF.

The chain uses TRBV5-1 and TRBJ1-2; D unclear. Looked up from germline, CDR1 is SGHRS and CDR2 is YFSETQ. Trimming shortened V by 2 bases and J by 8 bases, and 10 bases separated the two germline ends. The length of the CDR3 is 12 residues. The CDR3 bases are TGCGCCAGCAGCTTCGACCTGAGGGGCTACACCTTC. Amino acids: CASSFDLRGYTF. Together with reference TRBV5-1 and TRBJ1-2, the CDR3 gives the full variable domain: KAGVTQTPRYLIKTRGQQVTLSCSPISGHRSVSWYQQTPGQGLQFLFEYFSETQRNKGNFPGRFSGRQFSNSRSEMNVSTLELGDSALYLCASSFDLRGYTFGSGTRLTVV.

The rearrangement links TRBV19 to TRBJ2-7, with D possibly being TRBD1 or TRBD2 (5 bases each). With 7 bases removed from V and 1 base from J, the gap between germline ends came to 17 bases. Per germline, CDR1 LNHDA and CDR2 SQIVND (reference sequence). This CDR3 contains 15 residues. CDR3 loop: CASTSGLGVSYEQYF. The CDR3, as DNA: TGTGCCAGTACTTCAGGGTTGGGGGTATCCTACGAGCAGTACTTC.

The J gene is TRBJ1-5, the V gene TRBV21-1. TRBV21-1 is a listed pseudogene. The CDR3 totals 14 residues. CDR3 DNA: TGTGCCAGACTGGAGGGTAGTAGCAATCAGCCCCAGCATTTT. It encodes CARLEGSSNQPQHF.

V gene TRBV6-6 combines with J gene TRBJ2-3; the match to TRBD1 covers 7 bases. V lost 4 bases, J lost 5 bases, and 6 bases stayed unmatched. This CDR3 contains 14 residues. Germline values: CDR1 MNHNY, CDR2 SVGAGI (reference sequence). The CDR3 nucleotides are TGTGCCAGCAGTTGGCAGGGGGTTGAAGATACGCAGTATTTT. As protein: CASSWQGVEDTQYF.

V and J are TRBV6-5 and TRBJ2-7, with TRBD2 matching 11 bases. This CDR3 has 15 amino acids. The J segment lost 4 bases and the V segment lost 6 bases, leaving 8 bases of the junction unmatched. Germline loops: CDR1 MNHEY, CDR2 SVGAGI. The CDR3 region is CASRTTSGDIYEQYF. CDR3 DNA: TGTGCCAGCAGAACGACTAGCGGGGACATATACGAGCAGTACTTC.

The rearrangement links TRBV18 to TRBJ1-1; no clear D. The germline V gene encodes CDR1 KGHSH and CDR2 LQKENI. The CDR3 has 12 residues. Trimming took off 0 bases at V and 1 base at J, with 0 bases between the two ends. CDR3 in amino acids: CASSPPNTEAFF. In nucleotides, the CDR3 is TGTGCCAGCTCACCACCGAACACTGAAGCTTTCTTT.

This CDR3 reads CASSITGQTYEQYF. DNA of the CDR3: TGTGCCAGTAGTATAACGGGACAGACGTACGAGCAGTACTTC. The chain has TRBV19 and TRBJ2-7; TRBD1 matches at 7 bases. CDR3 length: 14 amino acids. Germline V gives CDR1 LNHDA, CDR2 SQIVND (reference sequence). The junction had 5 bases not matched to a gene; V was cut back by 2 bases and J by 4 bases.

The V gene is TRBV30, the J gene TRBJ1-2; perhaps TRBD1 as D (5 bases). Germline loops: CDR1 GTSNPN, CDR2 SVGIG (reference sequence). The CDR3 runs 15 residues. Trimming removed 3 bases at V and 6 bases at J, with 20 bases between. The CDR3 nucleotides read TGTGCCTGGAGCAATCCGGCAGGCCCCAGGGATGGCTACACCTTC. It translates to CAWSNPAGPRDGYTF. Together with reference TRBV30 and TRBJ1-2, the CDR3 gives the full variable domain: SQTIHQWPATLVQPVGSPLSLECTVEGTSNPNLYWYRQAAGRGLQLLFYSVGIGQISSEVPQNLSASRPQDRQFILSSKKLLLSDSGFYLCAWSNPAGPRDGYTFGSGTRLTVV.

The J gene is TRBJ2-5, the V gene TRBV10-3; D unresolved. With 3 bases removed from V and 5 bases from J, the gap between germline ends came to 7 bases. The CDR3 has 12 amino acids. The germline V gene encodes CDR1 ENHRY and CDR2 SYGVKD. The CDR3 loop is CAISELDETQYF. CDR3 DNA sequence: TGTGCCATCAGTGAACTCGATGAGACCCAGTACTTC.

This clone was recorded only once. The chain is built from TRBV13 and TRBJ1-2; D possibly corresponds to TRBD1 (6 bases). CDR3 length equals 16 residues. Germline lookup yields CDR1 PRHDT and CDR2 FYEKMQ (reference sequence). Trimming left V 2 bases short and J 1 base short, with 14 bases between. In nucleotides, the CDR3 is TGTGCCAGCAGCTTACACAGGGACCTAGTTAACTATGGCTACACCTTC. Translating it yields CASSLHRDLVNYGYTF.

The chain combines TRBV11-2 with TRBJ2-7; D call uncertain. The germline V gene encodes CDR1 SGHAT and CDR2 FQNNGV. The CDR3 runs to 14 residues. V dropped 5 bases and J dropped 5 bases, with 16 bases sitting between them. DNA of the CDR3: TGTGCCAGCAGCCCACAACGAGGTCGGGACGAGCAGTACTTC. Encoded protein: CASSPQRGRDEQYF.

The chain joins TRBV5-1 to TRBJ2-1, with TRBD2 matching 15 bases. The trim removed 7 bases at V and 9 bases at J, leaving 8 bases unmatched. This CDR3 comprises 15 residues. Germline V gene lookup returns CDR1 SGHRS and CDR2 YFSETQ. In DNA, the CDR3 is TGCGCCAGCGATGAGGGACTAGCGGGAGGAACTGAGCAGTTCTTC. It is translated as CASDEGLAGGTEQFF.

The J gene is TRBJ2-2, the V gene TRBV9; TRBD1 agrees at 7 bases. Germline CDR1 and CDR2: SGDLS and YYNGEE. V lost 3 bases and J lost 1; bases outside the gene matches: 3. This CDR3 comprises 15 residues. For the CDR3, the DNA is TGTGCCAGCAGCGGACAGGGCCGGAACACCGGGGAGCTGTTTTTT. As protein: CASSGQGRNTGELFF.

The chain is built from TRBV11-2 and TRBJ1-3, with D maybe TRBD1 (5 bases). The CDR3 consists of 13 residues. The V gene lost 5 bases and the J gene lost 1 base, with 6 bases spanning the gap. The germline V gene has CDR1 SGHAT and CDR2 FQNNGV. DNA of the CDR3: TGTGCCAGCAGCCGGACATCTGGAAACACCATATATTTT. Translated, it gives CASSRTSGNTIYF. Supplemented by reference TRBV11-2 and TRBJ1-3, the full variable domain reads EAGVAQSPRYKIIEKRQSVAFWCNPISGHATLYWYQQILGQGPKLLIQFQNNGVVDDSQLPKDRFSAERLKGVDSTLKIQPAKLEDSAVYLCASSRTSGNTIYFGEGSWLTVV.

The chain combines TRBV10-3 with TRBJ1-3, with a tentative D call TRBD1 (5 bases). Trimming took 10 bases from V and 2 from J, leaving 12 bases between them. The CDR3 extends over 13 amino acids. The V gene's germline CDR1 is ENHRY and CDR2 SYGVKD. The DNA for the CDR3 is TGTGCCACGGGGCGGCCCGCTGGAAACACCATATATTTT. The encoded protein is CATGRPAGNTIYF.

This clone was picked up one time. The chain carries TRBV7-2 and TRBJ2-7, with 10 bases that match TRBD1. Germline CDR1 reads SGHTA; CDR2 reads FQGNSA. V gave up 0 bases and J gave up 2 bases; unmatched junction bases: 7. The CDR3 has 17 residues. The CDR3 bases are TGTGCCAGCAGCTTAGCCCCCAACGGACAGGGGGCCTACGAGCAGTACTTC. Residues: CASSLAPNGQGAYEQYF.

This chain links TRBV28 with TRBJ2-7; D uncertain. V was shortened by 6 bases and J by 4 bases, with 10 bases between the two germline ends. Germline V lookup: CDR1 MDHEN, CDR2 SYDVKM. The CDR3 totals 12 residues. The CDR3 protein is CASSNPLYEQYF. In DNA form, the CDR3 reads TGTGCCAGCAGCAACCCGCTTTACGAGCAGTACTTC.

The chain employs TRBV19 and TRBJ2-7; D possibly corresponds to TRBD2 (6 bases). CDR1 is LNHDA and CDR2 is SQIVND in the germline V gene (reference sequence). V lost 0 bases, J lost 2 bases, and 8 bases lay in between. The CDR3 is 14 residues long. CDR3 region: CASSIDPGAYEQYF. CDR3 sequence (DNA): TGTGCCAGTAGTATAGATCCGGGGGCCTACGAGCAGTACTTC.